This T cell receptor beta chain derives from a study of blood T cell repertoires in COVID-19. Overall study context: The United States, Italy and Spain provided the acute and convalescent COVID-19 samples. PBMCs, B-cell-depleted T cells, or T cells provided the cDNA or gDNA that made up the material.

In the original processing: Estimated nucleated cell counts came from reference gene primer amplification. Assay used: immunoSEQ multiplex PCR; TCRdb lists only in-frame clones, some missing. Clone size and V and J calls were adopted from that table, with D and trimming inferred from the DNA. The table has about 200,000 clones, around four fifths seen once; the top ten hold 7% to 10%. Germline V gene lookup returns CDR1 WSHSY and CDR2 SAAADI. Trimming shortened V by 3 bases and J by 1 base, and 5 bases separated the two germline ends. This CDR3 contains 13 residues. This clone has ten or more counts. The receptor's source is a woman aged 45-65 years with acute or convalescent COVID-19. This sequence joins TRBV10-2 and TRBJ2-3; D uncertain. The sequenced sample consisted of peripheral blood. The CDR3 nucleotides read TGCGCCAGCAGTGACCTTCGCACAGATACGCAGTATTTT. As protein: CASSDLRTDTQYF.